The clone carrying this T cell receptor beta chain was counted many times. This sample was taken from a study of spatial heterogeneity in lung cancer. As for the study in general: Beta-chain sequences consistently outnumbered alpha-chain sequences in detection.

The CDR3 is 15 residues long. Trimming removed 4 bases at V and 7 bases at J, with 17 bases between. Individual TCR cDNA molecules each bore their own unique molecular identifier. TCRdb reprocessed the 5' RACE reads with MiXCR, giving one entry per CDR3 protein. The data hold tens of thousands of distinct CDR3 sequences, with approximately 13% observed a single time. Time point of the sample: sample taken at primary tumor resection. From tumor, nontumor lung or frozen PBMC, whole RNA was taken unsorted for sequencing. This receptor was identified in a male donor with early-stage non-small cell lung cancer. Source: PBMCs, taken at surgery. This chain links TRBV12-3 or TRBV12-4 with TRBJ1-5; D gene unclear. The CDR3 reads CASSSPWGVGQPQHF. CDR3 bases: TGTGCCAGCAGTTCCCCATGGGGAGTCGGACAGCCCCAGCATTTT.